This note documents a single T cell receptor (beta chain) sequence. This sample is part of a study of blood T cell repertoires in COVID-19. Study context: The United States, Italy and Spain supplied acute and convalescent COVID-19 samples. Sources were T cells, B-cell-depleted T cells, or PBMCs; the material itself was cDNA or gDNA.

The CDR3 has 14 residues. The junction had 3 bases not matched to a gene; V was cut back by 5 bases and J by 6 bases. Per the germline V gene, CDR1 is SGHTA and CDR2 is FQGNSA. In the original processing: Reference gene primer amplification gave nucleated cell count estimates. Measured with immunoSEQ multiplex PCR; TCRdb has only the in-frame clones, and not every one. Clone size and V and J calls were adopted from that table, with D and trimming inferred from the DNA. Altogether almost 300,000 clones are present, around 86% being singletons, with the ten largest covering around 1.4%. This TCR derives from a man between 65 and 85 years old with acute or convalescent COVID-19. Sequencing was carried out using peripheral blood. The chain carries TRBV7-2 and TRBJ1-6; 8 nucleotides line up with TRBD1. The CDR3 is CASSQGQANSPLHF. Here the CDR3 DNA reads TGTGCCAGCAGCCAGGGACAGGCTAATTCACCCCTCCACTTT.